What follows are 24 T cell receptor beta chains derived from one specimen sequenced in a study of blood T cells in healthy people across ages. Primers used in a second PCR of about 7 to 11 cycles were a sample-barcoded 5' primer and a J-beta primer mix. Each CDR3 protein is one row after TCRdb ran MiXCR on the 5' RACE reads. Among some 930,000 distinct CDR3 sequences, 25% to 30% were seen once, and the ten largest hold more than 8.5%. The same sample was also used in a study of T cells of mothers and their children.

Sequencing input: blood. The receptors were sampled from a woman aged 40 to 55 in good health.

This clonotype was seen a handful of times. V and J are TRBV5-5 and TRBJ2-7; 8 bases match TRBD1. Germline trimming cut 2 bases from V and 11 bases from J; bases unmatched to any gene: 3. Looked up from germline, CDR1 is SGHKS and CDR2 is YYEKEE (reference sequence). CDR3 length: 11 amino acids. CDR3 in amino acids: CASSLNRGEYF. DNA of the CDR3: TGTGCCAGCAGCTTAAACAGGGGGGAGTACTTC.

This clonotype was counted a few times. A much more abundant neighbour one base away suggests this may be a read error. This chain links TRBV9 with TRBJ2-5; perhaps TRBD2 as D (6 bases). Germline values: CDR1 SGDLS, CDR2 YYNGEE. There are 15 residues in the CDR3. V was clipped by 4 bases and J by 13 bases, with 26 bases between them. CDR3 sequence reads: CASSPYGAGRYERYF. CDR3 coding DNA: TGTGCCAGCAGCCCCTATGGCGCAGGGAGGTACGAGCGGTACTTC.

This clonotype came up many times. The chain uses TRBV20-1 and TRBJ2-7; D is ambiguous. The germline V gene encodes CDR1 DFQATT and CDR2 SNEGSKA (reference sequence). Trimming shortened V by 7 bases and J by 1 base, and 14 bases separated the two germline ends. The CDR3 extends over 13 amino acids. The chain's CDR3 is CSVSDGPSYEQYF. DNA of the CDR3: TGCAGTGTCTCGGACGGGCCGTCCTACGAGCAGTACTTC.

The chain recombines TRBV30 with TRBJ1-4; D unresolved. This CDR3 is 13 amino acids long. Germline values: CDR1 GTSNPN, CDR2 SVGIG (reference sequence). V lost 0 bases, J lost 5 bases, and 7 bases lay in between. Here the CDR3 reads CAWSVRGNEKLFF. In DNA form, the CDR3 reads TGTGCCTGGAGTGTACGCGGGAATGAAAAACTGTTTTTT.

The V and J genes are TRBV7-9 and TRBJ2-7; possibly TRBD1 for D (5 bases). Trimming removed 8 bases from V and 3 bases from J, with 11 bases in between. The CDR3 has 12 residues. Germline V gives CDR1 SEHNR, CDR2 FQNEAQ (reference sequence). CDR3 nucleotides: TGTGCCAGCTCGATGACAGTCTACGAGCAGTACTTC. Residues: CASSMTVYEQYF.

As regards this clonotype: A much larger clone differs by one base, so this may be a read error. The rearrangement links TRBV29-1 to TRBJ2-5; 7 bases line up with TRBD1. The V gene's germline CDR1 is SQVTM and CDR2 ANQGSEA. The CDR3 has 11 amino acids. V gave up 6 bases and J gave up 13 bases; unmatched junction bases: 11. This CDR3 is CSVGQDLSRYF. CDR3 in DNA: TGCAGCGTCGGACAGGATCTTAGTCGGTACTTC.

This clonotype was observed a few times. The chain recombines TRBV9 with TRBJ2-5; 8 bases line up with TRBD2. The CDR3 is 16 residues long. The trim removed 4 bases at V and 2 bases at J, leaving 10 bases unmatched. The V gene's germline CDR1 is SGDLS and CDR2 YYNGEE. This chain's CDR3 is CASSRAIGGAQETQYF. DNA of the CDR3: TGTGCCAGCAGCCGAGCGATCGGGGGGGCTCAAGAGACCCAGTACTTC. The full variable domain, rest sourced from reference TRBV9 and TRBJ2-5, is DSGVTQTPKHLITATGQRVTLRCSPRSGDLSVYWYQQSLDQGLQFLIQYYNGEERAKGNILERFSAQQFPDLHSELNLSSLELGDSALYFCASSRAIGGAQETQYFGPGTRLLVL.

This chain joins TRBV10-3 and TRBJ2-7; D may be TRBD1 (6 bases). The germline V and J ends were trimmed by 3 bases and 2 bases, with 14 bases remaining between them. The germline CDR1 and CDR2 sequences are ENHRY and SYGVKD. CDR3 length: 15 amino acids. CDR3 sequence: CAISDRTASAYEQYF. DNA of the CDR3: TGTGCCATCAGTGATCGGACAGCAAGCGCCTACGAGCAGTACTTC.

V and J are TRBV18 and TRBJ2-5; TRBD2 is a possible D gene (5 bases). CDR3 length: 16 residues. Trimming took 0 bases from V and 0 from J, leaving 11 bases between them. Germline V CDR1 and CDR2: KGHSH, LQKENI. CDR3 amino acids: CASSPPREGYQETQYF. The CDR3 coding sequence is TGTGCCAGCTCACCACCGCGCGAGGGATACCAAGAGACCCAGTACTTC.

The chain joins TRBV29-1 to TRBJ1-5, with TRBD1 identical over 7 bases. Germline trimming cut 7 bases from V and 3 bases from J; bases unmatched to any gene: 3. This CDR3 has 12 amino acids. Germline CDR1 reads SQVTM; CDR2 reads ANQGSEA. The CDR3 protein is CSGGQNNQPQHF. Written as DNA, the CDR3 is TGCAGCGGGGGACAGAACAATCAGCCCCAGCATTTT.

As concerns this clonotype: A single base is all that separates this from a far larger clone, so a read error is likely. J is TRBJ2-1 and V is TRBV18; possible D gene TRBD2, 6 bases. The germline V gene encodes CDR1 KGHSH and CDR2 LQKENI. The CDR3 loop spans 13 amino acids. The CDR3 reads CANSPGLGNEQFF. In DNA form, the CDR3 reads TGTGCCAACTCACCGGGACTCGGGAATGAGCAGTTCTTC.

A remark on this clonotype: A junction end diverges from the germline sequence, so it may reflect a read error. The DNA of the CDR3 is TGTGCCATCAGCTTGGAGAGCTACAATGAGCAGTTCTTC. Translation gives CAISLESYNEQFF. This rearrangement joins TRBV5-5 to TRBJ2-7; D remains ambiguous. The DNA end is a closer match to TRBJ2-1, so the J assignment may be wrong. The CDR3 loop spans 13 amino acids. CDR1 and CDR2 (germline): SGHKS, YYEKEE (reference sequence).

Ten or more counts support this clonotype. The CDR3 reads CASSYSAGQGASETQYF. DNA for the CDR3: TGTGCCAGCAGTTACTCGGCCGGACAGGGGGCGTCAGAGACCCAGTACTTC. The V call is TRBV6-5, the J call TRBJ2-5; TRBD1 matches at 11 bases. The CDR3 spans 17 residues. V was pared by 0 bases and J by 4 bases, with 7 bases of the junction left unmatched. Germline lookup yields CDR1 MNHEY and CDR2 SVGAGI.

Comment on this clonotype: This clone may be a read error of a much larger clone one base away. The chain combines TRBV10-3 with TRBJ2-5, with 7 bases matching TRBD2. The CDR3 extends over 14 amino acids. Trimming removed 6 bases from V and 13 bases from J; junction bases left unmatched: 17. CDR1 and CDR2 (germline): ENHRY, SYGVKD. The CDR3 bases are TGTGCCATCAGGACGGGCGGGGGTTTCTACGAGCGGTACTTC. The encoded protein is CAIRTGGGFYERYF.

The chain carries TRBV29-1 and TRBJ2-3, with unresolved D. V was pared by 4 bases and J by 6 bases, with 14 bases between. The germline V gene has CDR1 SQVTM and CDR2 ANQGSEA. The CDR3 extends over 13 amino acids. Here the CDR3 reads CSVAPVWVDTQYF. The CDR3, as DNA: TGCAGCGTTGCCCCCGTCTGGGTGGATACGCAGTATTTT.

The chain joins TRBV12-3 or TRBV12-4 to TRBJ1-5; 11 positions agree with TRBD1. The CDR3 covers 15 residues. The ends lost 4 bases at V and 7 bases at J; junction bases unmatched: 6. In nucleotides, the CDR3 is TGTGCCAGCAGTTCAGGACAGGGGGCATCGCAGCCCCAGCATTTT. As protein: CASSSGQGASQPQHF.

With regard to this clonotype: A much larger clone differs by one base, so this may be a read error. The V and J genes are TRBV20-1 and TRBJ1-2; 10 positions agree with TRBD1. The CDR3 consists of 14 residues. Trimming took 5 bases from V and 4 from J; bases not matched to a gene: 7. Per germline, CDR1 DFQATT and CDR2 SNEGSKA (reference sequence). The CDR3 here is CSAGATGGSYGYTF. CDR3 nucleotides: TGCAGTGCTGGAGCGACAGGGGGCAGCTATGGCTACACCTTC.

Many counts were recorded for this clonotype. The CDR3 spells CASSLGGQMYQETQYF. CDR3 nucleotide sequence: TGCGCCAGCAGCTTGGGTGGACAGATGTACCAAGAGACCCAGTACTTC. The chain combines TRBV5-1 with TRBJ2-5, with D perhaps TRBD1 (6 bases). V dropped 0 bases and J dropped 0 bases, with 12 bases sitting between them. Germline V lookup: CDR1 SGHRS, CDR2 YFSETQ. The CDR3 sequence is 16 residues long.

This clonotype was found many times. A much larger clone sits a single nucleotide away, making a read error possible. The chain recombines TRBV7-6 with TRBJ2-7; D unclear. V was clipped by 2 bases and J by 7 bases, with 18 bases between them. This CDR3 is 15 amino acids long. Germline V gene sequence: CDR1 SGHVS, CDR2 FNYEAQ. As DNA, the CDR3 is TGTGCCAGCAGCTTAACTTCGGGCAGTAACAATGAGCAGTACTTC. As protein: CASSLTSGSNNEQYF.

The chain joins TRBV5-1 to TRBJ2-1; 13 bases align to TRBD2. Trimming at V came to 4 bases and at J to 0 bases, leaving 4 bases not matched to a gene. This CDR3 contains 17 residues. Germline CDR1 is SGHRS and CDR2 is YFSETQ. The DNA for the CDR3 is TGCGCCAGCAGCGGGGGACTAGCGGGGAACTCCTACAATGAGCAGTTCTTC. This codes for CASSGGLAGNSYNEQFF.

As for this clonotype: Given a much more abundant clone one base away, this may be a read error. The chain employs TRBV15 and TRBJ1-5; tentatively, D is TRBD1 (5 bases). The CDR3 sequence is 14 residues long. Looked up from germline, CDR1 is LNHNV and CDR2 is YYDKDF (reference sequence). For the CDR3, the DNA is TGTGCCACCAGCCGGGGGGGTGCGAATCAGCCCCGGCATTTT. Translating it yields CATSRGGANQPRHF.

This clonotype was detected ten times or more. The chain joins TRBV5-5 to TRBJ2-3; no firm D call. Germline loops: CDR1 SGHKS, CDR2 YYEKEE (reference sequence). Between the trimmed V and J ends, which lost 3 bases and 1 base, there was a span of 12 bases. This CDR3 spans 15 amino acids. CDR3: CASSSHPTGTDTQYF. As DNA, the CDR3 is TGTGCCAGCAGCTCGCACCCGACCGGCACAGATACGCAGTATTTT.

This clonotype occurred a few times. The rearrangement uses TRBV5-1 and TRBJ1-5; D is uncertain. CDR3 size: 13 residues. Trimming shortened V by 0 bases and J by 10 bases, and 11 bases separated the two germline ends. Per germline, CDR1 SGHRS and CDR2 YFSETQ. The CDR3 DNA is TGCGCCAGCAGCTTGGACGGGGAGGGACCCCAGCATTTT. This codes for CASSLDGEGPQHF.

The rearrangement links TRBV7-2 to TRBJ1-2; 8 nucleotides agree with TRBD1. CDR1 and CDR2 (germline): SGHTA, FQGNSA. With V trimmed by 5 bases and J by 8 bases, 10 bases remained unmatched. CDR3 length: 14 residues. The CDR3 loop is CASSHGAGGLGYTF. As DNA, the CDR3 is TGTGCCAGCAGCCATGGGGCAGGGGGCCTGGGCTACACCTTC.